This is a list of T cell receptor beta chains from one sample in a study of shared clonotypes between healthy human individuals. Using immunoSEQ multiplex PCR, the repertoire was profiled, and TCRdb retains in-frame clones only, with some absent. The profile shows 2 million to 2.5 million clones, roughly 92% of them singletons. The sequenced sample consisted of naive CD4+ T cells from PBMCs. These TCRs come from a young man in good health. Some clones in this sample may be carry-over from other donors' samples. The CDR3 runs from the conserved cysteine through the conserved F or W. The D gene is left open where the match is weak. For some rows the clone size is stated as once, few or many, or as a class when expanded; others skip it.

v_call: TRBV7-9
j_call: TRBJ1-5
clone_size: NA
d_call: NA
cdr3_aa: CASSSTGSNQPQHF
cdr3_nt: TGTGCCAGCAGCAGTACAGGTTCAAATCAGCCCCAGCATTTT

v_call: TRBV18
j_call: TRBJ2-1
clone_size: NA
d_call: TRBD2
cdr3_aa: CASSSERDHQFF
cdr3_nt: TGTGCCAGCTCATCAGAGCGGGACCATCAGTTCTTC

v_call: TRBV5-1
j_call: TRBJ2-1
clone_size: NA
d_call: TRBD1
cdr3_aa: CASSWDGTGFTEQFF
cdr3_nt: TGCGCCAGCAGCTGGGACGGGACAGGGTTTACTGAGCAGTTCTTC

v_call: TRBV7-3
j_call: TRBJ2-2
clone_size: NA
d_call: NA
cdr3_aa: CASSLMGLPNTGELFF
cdr3_nt: TGTGCCAGCAGCTTAATGGGACTGCCGAACACCGGGGAGCTGTTTTTT

v_call: TRBV7-2
j_call: TRBJ1-2
clone_size: NA
d_call: NA
cdr3_aa: CASSSQIQYGYTF
cdr3_nt: TGTGCCAGCAGCTCCCAAATCCAGTATGGCTACACCTTC

v_call: TRBV20-1
j_call: TRBJ2-5
clone_size: NA
d_call: NA
cdr3_aa: CSATTKTQYF
cdr3_nt: TGCAGTGCTACCACGAAGACCCAGTACTTC

v_call: TRBV11-3
j_call: TRBJ2-7
clone_size: NA
d_call: NA
cdr3_aa: CASSPGAGPYEQYF
cdr3_nt: TGTGCCAGCAGCCCGGGGGCAGGACCTTACGAGCAGTACTTC

v_call: TRBV6-5
j_call: TRBJ2-5
clone_size: once
d_call: TRBD2
cdr3_aa: CASSYVSGSWETQYF
cdr3_nt: TGTGCCAGCAGTTACGTTAGCGGGAGCTGGGAGACCCAGTACTTC

v_call: TRBV27
j_call: TRBJ1-2
clone_size: NA
d_call: NA
cdr3_aa: CASKWGGANYGYTF
cdr3_nt: TGTGCCAGCAAGTGGGGGGGCGCCAACTATGGCTACACCTTC

v_call: TRBV11-1
j_call: TRBJ2-2
clone_size: NA
d_call: NA
cdr3_aa: CASSLNLATGELFF
cdr3_nt: TGTGCCAGCAGCTTAAATTTGGCCACCGGGGAGCTGTTTTTT

v_call: TRBV18
j_call: TRBJ2-1
clone_size: NA
d_call: NA
cdr3_aa: CASSPGRPYNEQFF
cdr3_nt: TGTGCCAGCTCACCAGGGAGACCCTACAATGAGCAGTTCTTC

v_call: TRBV5-4
j_call: TRBJ2-7
clone_size: NA
d_call: TRBD2
cdr3_aa: CASSLAVGGSEQYF
cdr3_nt: TGTGCCAGCAGCTTGGCAGTCGGGGGGTCCGAGCAGTACTTC

v_call: TRBV28
j_call: TRBJ2-5
clone_size: NA
d_call: NA
cdr3_aa: CASSRPRGRETQYF
cdr3_nt: TGTGCCAGCAGTCGTCCTCGGGGGAGAGAGACCCAGTACTTC

v_call: TRBV7-2
j_call: TRBJ2-7
clone_size: NA
d_call: NA
cdr3_aa: CASSRNPGPAYEQYF
cdr3_nt: TGTGCCAGCAGCCGGAACCCGGGTCCCGCCTACGAGCAGTACTTC

v_call: TRBV7-8
j_call: TRBJ2-5
clone_size: NA
d_call: NA
cdr3_aa: CASSLGGREETQYF
cdr3_nt: TGTGCCAGCAGCTTAGGCGGAAGGGAGGAGACCCAGTACTTC

v_call: TRBV14
j_call: TRBJ2-7
clone_size: NA
d_call: TRBD2
cdr3_aa: CASSPLRGGLNYEQYF
cdr3_nt: TGTGCCAGCAGCCCATTAAGGGGAGGGCTTAACTACGAGCAGTACTTC

v_call: TRBV28
j_call: TRBJ2-5
clone_size: NA
d_call: NA
cdr3_aa: CASSNPKETQYF
cdr3_nt: TGTGCCAGCAGCAACCCCAAAGAGACCCAGTACTTC

v_call: TRBV10-3
j_call: TRBJ1-2
clone_size: NA
d_call: NA
cdr3_aa: CAITDFYRGASGYTF
cdr3_nt: TGTGCCATCACTGATTTCTATCGGGGGGCTAGTGGCTACACCTTC

v_call: TRBV30
j_call: TRBJ1-1
clone_size: NA
d_call: NA
cdr3_aa: CAWIPRSHKAFF
cdr3_nt: TGTGCCTGGATCCCCCGATCACACAAAGCTTTCTTT

v_call: TRBV15
j_call: TRBJ2-7
clone_size: NA
d_call: NA
cdr3_aa: CATSRAGSRSYEQYF
cdr3_nt: TGTGCCACCAGCAGGGCGGGGAGTCGGTCTTACGAGCAGTACTTC

v_call: TRBV7-2
j_call: TRBJ2-4
clone_size: NA
d_call: NA
cdr3_aa: CASSPPNGKNIQYF
cdr3_nt: TGTGCCAGCAGCCCCCCAAATGGCAAAAACATTCAGTACTTC

v_call: TRBV11-3
j_call: TRBJ2-1
clone_size: NA
d_call: NA
cdr3_aa: CAQGRGGSYNEQFF
cdr3_nt: TGTGCCCAAGGGCGGGGAGGCTCCTACAATGAGCAGTTCTTC